Listed here is a single T cell receptor beta chain. Its target is not known. This sample is part of a study of beta chain features in type 1 diabetes. Study at large: Age and gender were similar between patients and healthy donors, as were cell yields. Study-wide findings and caveats: The question left open here concerned HLA type influencing TCRB rearrangement. Moderately but significantly shorter TCRB CDR3s were found in Type 1 diabetes patients in all four CD4+ subsets.

Expressed TCRB transcripts got sequenced, as all isolated RNA was reverse transcribed. The method was immunoSEQ multiplex PCR; TCRdb's version includes in-frame clones alone and lacks a portion of them. The sample has about 28,000 clones; around 60% are singletons. The sequence was collected from a woman in her 30s with type 1 diabetes. Sequenced: Tregs from blood.

The CDR3 DNA sequence: TGTGCCAGCAGCCTAAACAATGAAAAACTGTTTTTT. Its translation is CASSLNNEKLFF. The chain recombines TRBV11-2 with TRBJ1-4; D not resolved. This CDR3 region has 12 residues. Trimming took off 5 bases at V and 5 bases at J, with 6 bases between the two ends. CDR1 and CDR2 (germline): SGHAT, FQNNGV.